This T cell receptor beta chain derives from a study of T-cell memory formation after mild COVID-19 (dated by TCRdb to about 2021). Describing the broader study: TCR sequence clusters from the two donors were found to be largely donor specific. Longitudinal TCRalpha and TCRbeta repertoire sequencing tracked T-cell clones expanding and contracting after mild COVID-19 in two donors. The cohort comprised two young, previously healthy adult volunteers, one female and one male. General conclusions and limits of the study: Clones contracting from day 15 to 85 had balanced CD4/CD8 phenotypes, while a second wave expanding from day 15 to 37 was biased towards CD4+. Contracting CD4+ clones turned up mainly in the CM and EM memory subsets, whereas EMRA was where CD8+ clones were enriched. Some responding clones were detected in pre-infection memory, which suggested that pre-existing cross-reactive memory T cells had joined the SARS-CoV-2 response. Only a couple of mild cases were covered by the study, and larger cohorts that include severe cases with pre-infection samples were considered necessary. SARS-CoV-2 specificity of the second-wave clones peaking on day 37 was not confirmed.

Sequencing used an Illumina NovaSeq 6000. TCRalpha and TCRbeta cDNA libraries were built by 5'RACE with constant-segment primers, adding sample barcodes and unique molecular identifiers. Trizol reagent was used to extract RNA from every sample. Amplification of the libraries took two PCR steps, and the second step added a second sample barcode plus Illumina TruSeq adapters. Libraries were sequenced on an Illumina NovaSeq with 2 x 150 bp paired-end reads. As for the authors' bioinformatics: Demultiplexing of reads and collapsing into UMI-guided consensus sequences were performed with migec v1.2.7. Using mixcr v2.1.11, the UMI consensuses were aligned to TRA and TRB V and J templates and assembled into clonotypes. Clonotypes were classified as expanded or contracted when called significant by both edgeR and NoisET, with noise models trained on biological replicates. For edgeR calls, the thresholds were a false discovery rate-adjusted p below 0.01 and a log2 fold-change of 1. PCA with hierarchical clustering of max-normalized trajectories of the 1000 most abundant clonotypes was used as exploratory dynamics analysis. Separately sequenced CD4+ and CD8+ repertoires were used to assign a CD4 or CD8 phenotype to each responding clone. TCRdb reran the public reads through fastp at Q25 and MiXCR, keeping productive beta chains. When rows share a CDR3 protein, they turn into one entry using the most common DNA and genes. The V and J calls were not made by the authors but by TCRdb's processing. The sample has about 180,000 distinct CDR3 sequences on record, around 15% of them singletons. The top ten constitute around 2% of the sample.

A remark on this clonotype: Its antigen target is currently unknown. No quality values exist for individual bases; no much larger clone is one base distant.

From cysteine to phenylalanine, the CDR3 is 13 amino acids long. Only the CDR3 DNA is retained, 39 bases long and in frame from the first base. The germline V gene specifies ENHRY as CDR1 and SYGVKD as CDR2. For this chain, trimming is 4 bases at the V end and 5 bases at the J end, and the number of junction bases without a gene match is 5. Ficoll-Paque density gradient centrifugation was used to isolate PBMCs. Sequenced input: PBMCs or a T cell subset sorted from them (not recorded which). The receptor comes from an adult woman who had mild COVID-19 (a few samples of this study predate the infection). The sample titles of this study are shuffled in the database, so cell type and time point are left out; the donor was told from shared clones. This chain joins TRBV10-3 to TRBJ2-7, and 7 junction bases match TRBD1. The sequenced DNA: TGTGCCATCAGTGGGGGCAGGGGGAACGAGCAGTACTTC. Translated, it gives CAISGGRGNEQYF.